This record concerns one T cell receptor beta chain sequence. Every isolated RNA sample was fully reverse transcribed, so sequencing captured expressed TCRB transcripts. The data were produced by immunoSEQ multiplex PCR, yet TCRdb's version contains in-frame clones alone and is incomplete. The top ten clones hold about 0.045% of a sample with 360,000 or so clones, around a fifth of them seen once. The V gene lost 6 bases and the J gene lost 7 bases, with 10 bases spanning the gap. The length of the CDR3 is 11 residues. CDR1 and CDR2 from the germline V gene are DFQATT and SNEGSKA (reference sequence). The data are from a study of beta chain features in type 1 diabetes.

This clonotype originated in a woman between 18 and 30 years old in good health. Sequenced: naive CD4+ T cells from blood. The V call is TRBV20-1, the J call TRBJ2-4, with D tentatively TRBD2 (6 bases). Here the CDR3 reads CSAGSGNIQYF. DNA for the CDR3: TGCAGTGCGGGGAGCGGGAACATTCAGTACTTC.